Listed below are T cell receptor beta chains from one sample, sequenced in a study of T cells in Graves' hyperthyroidism and ophthalmopathy. One entry per CDR3 protein, called by TCRdb with MiXCR from the multiplex PCR reads. The data contain around 700,000 distinct CDR3 sequences, under 20% of them seen just once; the ten biggest clones take up roughly a sixth. Sequenced sample: blood. These receptors were taken from a woman between 50 and 59 years old with Graves' hyperthyroidism that later progressed to Graves' ophthalmopathy. CDR3s leave out the opening cysteine and the closing phenylalanine or tryptophan. The order of the fields is J gene, V gene, clone size, CDR3 protein. Some rows mark clone size as missing; the rest say once, few, many or name a class of expanded clone.

>TRBJ1-5|TRBV19|.
ASTGFGQPQH
>TRBJ2-5|TRBV3-1|.
ASSQVRDSRAFRQETQY
>TRBJ1-2|TRBV25-1|.
ASSDTGRLYGYT
>TRBJ2-5|TRBV12-3/TRBV12-4|many
ASTTGETQY
>TRBJ2-2|TRBV19|few
ASSPGLAGVPNTGELF
>TRBJ1-2|TRBV11-3|many
ASSRDATDYGYT
>TRBJ2-7|TRBV5-1|few
ASRGDGTYEQY
>TRBJ2-7|TRBV4-1|.
ASSQDQGGYEQY
>TRBJ1-5|TRBV19|.
ASSIVVDSNQPQH
>TRBJ1-2|TRBV7-8|many
ASSLEGSGYT
>TRBJ2-6|TRBV10-3|.
AISVRGGNFPGANVLT
>TRBJ2-3|TRBV5-1|.
ASSWGGGGTTDTQY
>TRBJ1-1|TRBV5-6|.
ASSWQGRTEAF